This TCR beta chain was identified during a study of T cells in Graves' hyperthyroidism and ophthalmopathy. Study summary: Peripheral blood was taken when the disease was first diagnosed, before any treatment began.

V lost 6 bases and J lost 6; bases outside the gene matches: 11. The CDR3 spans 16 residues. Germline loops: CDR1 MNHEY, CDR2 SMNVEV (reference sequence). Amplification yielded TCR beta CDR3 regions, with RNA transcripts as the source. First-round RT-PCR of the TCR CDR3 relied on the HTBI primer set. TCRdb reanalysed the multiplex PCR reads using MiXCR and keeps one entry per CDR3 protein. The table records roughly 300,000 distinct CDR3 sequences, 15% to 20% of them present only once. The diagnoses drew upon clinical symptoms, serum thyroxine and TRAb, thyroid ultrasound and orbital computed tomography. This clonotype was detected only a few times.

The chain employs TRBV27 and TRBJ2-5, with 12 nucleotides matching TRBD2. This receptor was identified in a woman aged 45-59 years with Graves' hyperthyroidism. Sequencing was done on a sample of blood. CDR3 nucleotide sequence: TGTGCCAGCAGGGGATGGACTAGCGGGGAGGGTAAGACCCAGTACTTC. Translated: CASRGWTSGEGKTQYF.